The source of this T cell receptor beta chain is a study (dated by TCRdb to the mid-2010s). The germline V end is reduced by 6 bases and the J end by 6 bases; junction bases left unmatched: 14. Taken from the germline V gene (reference sequence), the CDR1 and CDR2 loops are DFQATT and SNEGSKA. From the cysteine up to the phenylalanine, the CDR3 has a length of 15 residues. Of all the DNA, just the CDR3 is kept, 45 bases in frame from base 1. Turning to this clonotype: There is no known antigen for this receptor. Base qualities were left out, and no much larger clone turns up one base away.

Receptors were amplified or captured by RT-PCR. Instrument on record: Illumina MiSeq. TCRdb passed the public sequencing reads through fastp at Q25 and MiXCR, retaining productive beta sequences. Every CDR3 protein is listed once, alongside the most common genes and DNA of its rows. This sample gives more than 550,000 distinct CDR3 sequences in total; 12% to 15% of them show up just once. Of the sample, about 3.9% is held by the ten largest clones. Material: memory CD4+ T cells from blood. The clonotype comes from a female donor in good health, serving as a healthy control. The rearrangement combines TRBV20-1 with TRBJ2-4; a stretch of 7 junction bases matches TRBD1. The nucleotides read TGCAGTGCCCTAATTAGACAGGGTGGGGGAAACATTCAGTACTTC. Its translation reads: CSALIRQGGGNIQYF.